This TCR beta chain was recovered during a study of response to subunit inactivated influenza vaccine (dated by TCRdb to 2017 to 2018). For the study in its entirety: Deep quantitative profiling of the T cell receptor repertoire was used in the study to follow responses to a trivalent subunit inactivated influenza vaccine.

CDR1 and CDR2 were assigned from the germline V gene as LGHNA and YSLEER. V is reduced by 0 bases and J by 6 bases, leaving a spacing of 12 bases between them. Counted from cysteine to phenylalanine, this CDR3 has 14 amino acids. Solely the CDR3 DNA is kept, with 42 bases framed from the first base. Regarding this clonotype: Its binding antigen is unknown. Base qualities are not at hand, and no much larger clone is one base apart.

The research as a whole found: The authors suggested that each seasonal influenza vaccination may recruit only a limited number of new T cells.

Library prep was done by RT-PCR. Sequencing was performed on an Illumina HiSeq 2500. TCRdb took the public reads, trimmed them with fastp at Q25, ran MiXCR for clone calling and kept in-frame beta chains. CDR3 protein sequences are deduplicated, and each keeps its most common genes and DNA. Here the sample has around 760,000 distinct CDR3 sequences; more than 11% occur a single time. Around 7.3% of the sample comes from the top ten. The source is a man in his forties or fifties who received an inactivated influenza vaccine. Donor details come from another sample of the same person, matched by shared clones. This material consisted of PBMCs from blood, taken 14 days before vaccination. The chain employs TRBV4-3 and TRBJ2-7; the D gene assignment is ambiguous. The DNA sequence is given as TGCGCCAGCAGCCAAGACAACACACCCGGCGAGCAGTACTTC. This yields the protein CASSQDNTPGEQYF.